Detailed here is one T cell receptor (beta chain). This receptor's antigen is unknown. It has no much larger one-base neighbor in the sample; base qualities were not kept. What the time point label conveys for this sample: baseline before first vaccination. What this sample's treatment or condition label stands for: meningococcal conjugate vaccine given as trial control. Samples from vaccinated people were obtained from the UK trials COV001 and COV002, which included a single-blind randomized controlled phase 2/3 trial of AZD1222 (ChAdOx1 nCoV-19) in healthy adults. Trial participant PBMC samples were collected at day 0 and day 28 after the second dose for TCRbeta chain sequencing. The CDR3 regions of human TCRbeta chains were analyzed by immunosequencing. The original pipeline was this. TCRs in the repertoires were matched against a reference library of SARS-CoV-2-specific TCRs that had been generated with the MIRA antigen-specificity platform. Breadth was defined as the fraction of unique TCRs that were SARS-CoV-2-associated, and depth was defined as the fraction of total T cells that were SARS-CoV-2-associated. Each spike-specific TCR was assigned to its reactive spike region and to a CD4 or CD8 class using the MIRA data. Log10-transformed breadth and depth values were compared by one-way ANOVA with Sidak's multiple comparisons tests. In its TCRdb copy, this immuneACCESS table keeps in-frame sequences only and misses some clones. Where compared with another copy, unresolved V genes explain less than half of these, and the others have no known cause. V, J and clone size derive from that table, while D and trimming were established from the DNA sequence. The sample yields approximately 77,000 clones; around 92% were counted once. Of the sample, 5.5% to 9% falls within the top ten clones.

According to the germline V gene, CDR1 reads MDHEN and CDR2 reads SYDVKM. The junction shows trimming of 10 bases on V and 4 bases on J, plus 13 bases between the germline ends. The cysteine opens and the phenylalanine closes a CDR3 of 12 amino acids. The retained sequence is limited to the CDR3, 36 bases, with the frame set at the first base. The sample is drawn from a study of T cell responses to AZD1222 COVID-19 vaccine (dated by TCRdb to about 2021). The study in broad terms: A total of 230 to 250 trial participants underwent TCR sequencing, of whom some 210 received two doses of AZD1222 and about 25 received two doses of the MenACWY control vaccine. Trial participants were enrolled by age into subgroups of 18-55, 56-69 and 70-plus years, and roughly 160, 29 and 62 TCR-sequenced participants, respectively, were included in these subgroups. Overall study results and their limits: Epitopes outside the regions mutated in the B.1.351 and B.1.1.7 variants were reportedly recognized by nearly half of the unique spike-specific TCRs. Because no day 14 peak-response samples were available, the repertoires could be characterized only after the peak T cell response. After two AZD1222 doses, spike-specific TCR breadth and depth were significantly higher than at day 0 and than in MenACWY recipients. The whole spike protein was spanned by vaccine-associated CD4 TCRs, and dominant responses were seen in regions 160-218 and 743-854. In the small 56-69-year group, the increase in depth fell short of significance, most likely because of low power. Most participants were white British and females outnumbered males, and the authors suggested that clonal diversity may have been underestimated. Only six AZD1222 recipients were SARS-CoV-2 seropositive at baseline, limiting conclusions about previously exposed vaccinees.

The sequences come from peripheral blood, collected on day 0 of MenACWY control vaccination. The V and J genes are TRBV28 and TRBJ1-2; the D gene is possibly TRBD1, with 6 bases matching. The origin of this receptor is an adult in good health. The DNA sequence follows: TGTGCCACCTCGCAGGGGCCCTATGGCTACACCTTC. It translates to CATSQGPYGYTF.